This T cell receptor (beta chain) was obtained from a study of T cells in Graves' hyperthyroidism and ophthalmopathy. V lost 6 bases and J 2 bases, leaving 10 bases between the germline ends. The CDR3 runs to 14 residues. Germline-derived CDR1 and CDR2 are MDHEN and SYDVKM. This clonotype was picked up a small number of times. The antigen remains undetermined. Study observations and caveats: Most thyroid clonotypes with frequency above 0.001 were detected in blood. Ophthalmopathy prediction by the model preceded onset by a median about 6 months. Separation of ophthalmopathy from stable hyperthyroidism was achieved by a 13 V-J model.

Criteria for exclusion of patients were uncontrolled infection, other autoimmune disease, pregnancy or lactation. Amplified TCR beta CDR3 regions derived from RNA transcripts. RT-PCR in the first round (using the HTBI primer set) targeted the TCR CDR3. TCRdb ran MiXCR on the multiplex PCR reads and lists one entry per CDR3 protein. The data contain 450,000 to 700,000 distinct CDR3 sequences, 46% of them seen just once; the ten biggest clones take up under 20%. Sample: peripheral blood or thyroid tissue (not recorded which). This TCR was recovered from an adult woman with Graves' disease, either hyperthyroidism or ophthalmopathy (not recorded which). The chain recombines TRBV28 with TRBJ2-2; D possibly corresponds to TRBD1 (5 bases). CDR3 DNA: TGTGCCAGCAGCCTACAGGCTAACACCGGGGAGCTGTTTTTT. Translated, it gives CASSLQANTGELFF.